This T cell receptor beta chain appears in the sequencing data of a study of graft-versus-host responses after intestinal transplantation (dated by TCRdb to the early 2020s). At the level of the whole study: The transplants that recipients got were multivisceral, liver-intestinal, or isolated intestinal. Instead of going to the commercial service, samples from a few later patients were sequenced in-house on an Illumina MiSeq and processed with MiXCR. After intestinal transplantation, graft-versus-host and host-versus-graft alloreactive T cell clones were followed in the graft, circulation and bone marrow using bulk TCR-beta CDR3 sequencing. Every recipient was given anti-thymocyte globulin induction, then maintenance tacrolimus and steroids for two to three years. The cohort enrolled about two dozen intestinal transplant recipients, one of whom was a retransplant, and a few patients without pretransplant specimens were excluded. A peak of at least 4% donor T cells among recipient peripheral blood mononuclear cells was the definition used for donor T cell macrochimerism. To identify alloreactive clones, pre-transplant mixed lymphocyte reaction products were sequenced and then compared with unstimulated pre-transplant donor and recipient T cells.

The CDR1 and CDR2 encoded by the germline V gene are LGHNA and YNFKEQ. The germline ends are 13 bases apart after V is trimmed by 0 bases and J by 11 bases. The CDR3 spans 13 residues, from the cysteine through the phenylalanine. Just the 39-base CDR3 DNA is kept, in frame starting at base 1. The sample's time point label, in plain terms: cells obtained before transplantation from donor or recipient. CD3+CD4+ and CD3+CD8+ populations were FACS-sorted from unstimulated pre-transplant donor and recipient cells taken from spleen or lymph nodes. General study outcomes and caveats: GvH clones turned up in recipient bone marrow, with some appearing earlier in ileal mucosa or blood, a pattern consistent with an intestinal mucosal origin. In patients with donor T cell macrochimerism, the allografts had high GvH to HvG T cell clonal ratios. Early after transplant, declines in HvG clones were associated with peak levels of circulating GvH clones. Conclusions were limited by the relatively low number and heterogeneity of intestinal transplant patients.

Receptor amplification or capture employed the immunoSEQ multiplex PCR assay. For most patients, genomic DNA was isolated using the Qiagen DNeasy Blood and Tissue Kit and was shipped frozen to Adaptive Biotechnologies for TCR sequencing. Adaptive Biotechnologies carried out high-throughput TCR-beta CDR3 sequencing of genomic DNA for most patients. From the authors' description of their analysis: Adaptive's ImmunoSEQ software was the source of the TCR sequencing data for 15 to 20 patients, while a few other patients were processed with MiXCR and VDJtools. CD4 versus CD8 sorting errors were corrected by removing sequences found in both subsets at a frequency ratio below 5:1. Because the origin of CDR3 nucleotide sequences shared between donor and recipient could not be assigned, those sequences were removed. Alloreactive clones required at least 2-fold expansion over unstimulated cells and minimum CFSE-low frequency of 0.002% (template counts) or 0.001% (read counts). Mappable clones were those detected in sequenced pre-transplant spleen, lymph node, or MLR CFSE-low populations of the donor or recipient. The cumulative frequency of alloreactive clones was calculated as a percentage of all sequences, weighted by copy number. In TCRdb, the immuneACCESS table is reduced to in-frame sequences with V and J assigned. These tables do not hold every clone; where another copy was compared, an unresolved V gene accounts for under half, and the others remain unexplained. The V and J calls and clone size come from that table; D and trimming were worked out from the DNA. The sample table lists about 70,000 clones, around 87% of them with a count of one. The ten largest clones capture roughly 3.9% of the sample.

The table lists this clone with a few counts. The antigen this receptor binds is unknown. Base quality data are lacking; no much larger clone is found one base away. The rearranged segments are TRBV4-2 and TRBJ1-1; TRBD1 is possibly the D segment (5 matching bases). This receptor was taken from a human donor who was the organ donor for an intestinal transplant. Sequenced material: unstimulated CD8+ T cells sorted from spleen or lymph node cells, taken before transplant. The sequence in DNA is TGTGCCAGCAGCCAAGAGCCAGGGCATAACGCTTTCTTT. It specifies CASSQEPGHNAFF.